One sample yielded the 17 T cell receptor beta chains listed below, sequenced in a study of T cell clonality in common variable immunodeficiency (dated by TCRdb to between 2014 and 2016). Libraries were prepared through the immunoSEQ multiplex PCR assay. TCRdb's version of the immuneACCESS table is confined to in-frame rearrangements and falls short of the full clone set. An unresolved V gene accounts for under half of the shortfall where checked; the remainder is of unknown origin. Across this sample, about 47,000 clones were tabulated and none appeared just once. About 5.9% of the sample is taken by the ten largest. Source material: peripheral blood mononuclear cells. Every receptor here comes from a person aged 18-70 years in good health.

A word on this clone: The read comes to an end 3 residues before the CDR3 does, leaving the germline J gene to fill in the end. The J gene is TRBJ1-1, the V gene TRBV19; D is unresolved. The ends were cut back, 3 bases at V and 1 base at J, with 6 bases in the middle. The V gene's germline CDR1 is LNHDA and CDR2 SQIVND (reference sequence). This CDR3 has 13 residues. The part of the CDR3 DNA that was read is TGTGCCAGTAGTATGCAGGCGAACACTGAA. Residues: CASSMQANTE. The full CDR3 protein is CASSMQANTEAFF. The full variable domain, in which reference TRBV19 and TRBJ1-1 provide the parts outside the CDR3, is DGGITQSPKYLFRKEGQNVTLSCEQNLNHDAMYWYRQDPGQGLRLIYYSQIVNDFQKGDIAEGYSVSREKKESFPLTVTSAQKNPTAFYLCASSMQANTEAFFGQGTRLTVV.

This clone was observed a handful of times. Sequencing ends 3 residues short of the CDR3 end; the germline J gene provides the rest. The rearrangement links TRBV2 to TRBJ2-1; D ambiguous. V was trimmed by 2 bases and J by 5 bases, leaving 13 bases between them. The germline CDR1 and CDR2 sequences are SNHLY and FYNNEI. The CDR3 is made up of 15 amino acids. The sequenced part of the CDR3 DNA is TGTGCCAGCAGTGAACACCCTGGCTTTGACAATGAG. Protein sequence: CASSEHPGFDNE. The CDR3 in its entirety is CASSEHPGFDNEQFF.

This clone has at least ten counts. Incomplete CDR3 DNA: TGTGCCAGCAGTTGGGCAGGGGGAGCCAAAAACATT. Translation: CASSWAGGAKNI. The whole CDR3 sequence reads CASSWAGGAKNIQYF. The genes are TRBV6-2 or TRBV6-3 and TRBJ2-4; 7 bases are shared with TRBD1. The read falls 3 residues short of the CDR3 end, and the missing part is taken from the germline J gene. Trimming took 4 bases from V and 0 from J; bases not matched to a gene: 3. The CDR3 extends over 15 amino acids. Germline CDR1 is MNHEY and CDR2 is SVGEGT.

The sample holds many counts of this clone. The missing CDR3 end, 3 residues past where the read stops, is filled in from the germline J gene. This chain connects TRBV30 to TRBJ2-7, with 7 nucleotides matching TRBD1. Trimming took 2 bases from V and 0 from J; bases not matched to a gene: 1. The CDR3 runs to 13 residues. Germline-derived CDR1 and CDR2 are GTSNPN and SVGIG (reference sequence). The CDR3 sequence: CAWSRQGSYEQYF. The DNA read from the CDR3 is TGTGCCTGGAGTCGACAGGGCTCCTACGAG.

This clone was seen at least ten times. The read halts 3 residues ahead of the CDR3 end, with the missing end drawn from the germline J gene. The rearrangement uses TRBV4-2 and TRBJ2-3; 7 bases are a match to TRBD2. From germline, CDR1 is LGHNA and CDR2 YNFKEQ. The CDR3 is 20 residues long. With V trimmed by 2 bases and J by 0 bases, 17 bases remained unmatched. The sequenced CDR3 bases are TGTGCCAGCAGCCAACTCCCGGGGGAGGGGCCGACCTCTAGCACAGATACG. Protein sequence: CASSQLPGEGPTSSTDT. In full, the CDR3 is CASSQLPGEGPTSSTDTQYF.

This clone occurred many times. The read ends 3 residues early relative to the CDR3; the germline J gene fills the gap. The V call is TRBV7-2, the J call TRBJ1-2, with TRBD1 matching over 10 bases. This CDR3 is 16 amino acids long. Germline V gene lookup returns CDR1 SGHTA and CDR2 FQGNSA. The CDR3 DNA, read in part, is TGTGCCAGCAGCTTAGCATCCGGGACAGGGGTCGGAGGC. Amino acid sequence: CASSLASGTGVGG. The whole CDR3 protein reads CASSLASGTGVGGYTF.

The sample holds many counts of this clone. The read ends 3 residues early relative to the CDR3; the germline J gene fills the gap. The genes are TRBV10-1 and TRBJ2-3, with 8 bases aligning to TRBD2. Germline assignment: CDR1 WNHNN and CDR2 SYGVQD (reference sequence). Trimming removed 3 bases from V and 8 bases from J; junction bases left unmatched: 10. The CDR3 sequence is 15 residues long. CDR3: CASSEGTRGVGTQYF. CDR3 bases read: TGCGCCAGCAGTGAAGGGACTAGAGGGGTCGGTACG.

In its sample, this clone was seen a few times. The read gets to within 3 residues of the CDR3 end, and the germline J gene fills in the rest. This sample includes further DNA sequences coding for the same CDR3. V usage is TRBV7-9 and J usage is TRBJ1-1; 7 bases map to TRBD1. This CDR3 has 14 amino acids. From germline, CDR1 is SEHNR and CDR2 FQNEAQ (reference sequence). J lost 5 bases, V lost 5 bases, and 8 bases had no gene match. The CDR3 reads CASSPRQGDTEAFF. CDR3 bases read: TGTGCCAGCAGCCCCCGACAGGGCGATACTGAA.

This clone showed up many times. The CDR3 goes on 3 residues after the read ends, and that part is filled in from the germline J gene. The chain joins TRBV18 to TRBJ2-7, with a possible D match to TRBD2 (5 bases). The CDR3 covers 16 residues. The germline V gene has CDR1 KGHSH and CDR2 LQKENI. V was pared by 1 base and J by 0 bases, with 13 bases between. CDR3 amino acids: CASSPLPGSRSYEQYF. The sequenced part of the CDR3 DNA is TGTGCCAGCTCACCACTTCCGGGGTCTCGCTCCTACGAG.

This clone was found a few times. The CDR3: CASSPDNTDTQYF. The covered CDR3 bases are TGTGCCAGCAGCCCTGACAACACAGATACG. This chain links TRBV11-3 with TRBJ2-3; D is uncertain. The read ends 3 residues before the CDR3 terminus; that terminus is restored from the germline J gene. CDR3 size: 13 residues. CDR1 and CDR2 from the germline V gene are SGHNT and YENEEA. V dropped 5 bases and J dropped 2 bases, with 8 bases sitting between them.

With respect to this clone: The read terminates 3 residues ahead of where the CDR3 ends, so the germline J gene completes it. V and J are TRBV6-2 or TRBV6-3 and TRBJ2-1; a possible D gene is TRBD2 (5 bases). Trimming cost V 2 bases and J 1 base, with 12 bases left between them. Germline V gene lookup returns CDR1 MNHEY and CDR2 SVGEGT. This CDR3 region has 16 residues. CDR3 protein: CASSYPAVRSYNEQFF. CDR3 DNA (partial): TGTGCCAGCAGTTACCCAGCGGTCCGGTCCTACAATGAG.

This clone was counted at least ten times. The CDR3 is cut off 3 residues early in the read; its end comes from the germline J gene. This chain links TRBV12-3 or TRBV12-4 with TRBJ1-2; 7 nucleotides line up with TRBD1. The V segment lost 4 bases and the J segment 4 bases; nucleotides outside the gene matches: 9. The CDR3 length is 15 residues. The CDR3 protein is CASSSSGGGPYGYTF. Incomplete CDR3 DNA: TGTGCCAGCAGTTCCTCAGGGGGAGGGCCCTATGGC.

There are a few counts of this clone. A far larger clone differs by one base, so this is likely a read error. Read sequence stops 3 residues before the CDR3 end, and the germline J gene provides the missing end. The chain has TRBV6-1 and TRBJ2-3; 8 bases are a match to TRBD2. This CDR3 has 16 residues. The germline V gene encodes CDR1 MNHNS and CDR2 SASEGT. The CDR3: CASSEGGSGGPETQYF. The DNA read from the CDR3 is TGTGCCAGCAGTGAAGGAGGGTCGGGGGGGCCTGAGACG.

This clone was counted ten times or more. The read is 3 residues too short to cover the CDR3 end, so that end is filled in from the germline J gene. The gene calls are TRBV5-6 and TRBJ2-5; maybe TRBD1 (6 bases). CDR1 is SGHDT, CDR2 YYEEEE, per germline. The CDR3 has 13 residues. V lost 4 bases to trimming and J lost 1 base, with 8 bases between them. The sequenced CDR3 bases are TGTGCCAGCAGCCCGGACAGCCAAGAGACC. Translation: CASSPDSQET. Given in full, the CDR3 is CASSPDSQETQYF.

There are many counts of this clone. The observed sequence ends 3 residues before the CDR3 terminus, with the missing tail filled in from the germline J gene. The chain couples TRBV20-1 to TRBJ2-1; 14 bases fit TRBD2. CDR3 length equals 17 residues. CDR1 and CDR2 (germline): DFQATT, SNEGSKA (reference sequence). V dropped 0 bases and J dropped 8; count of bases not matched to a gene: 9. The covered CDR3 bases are TGCAGTGCTAGAGATCCCGAGACTAGCGGGGGGGTGGATGAG. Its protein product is CSARDPETSGGVDE. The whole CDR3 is CSARDPETSGGVDEQFF.

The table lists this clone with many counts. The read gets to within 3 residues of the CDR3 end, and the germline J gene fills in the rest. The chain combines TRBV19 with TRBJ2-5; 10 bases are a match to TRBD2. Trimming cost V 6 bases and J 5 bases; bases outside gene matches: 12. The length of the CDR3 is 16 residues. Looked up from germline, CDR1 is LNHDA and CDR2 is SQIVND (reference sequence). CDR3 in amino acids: CASSRGGSGGMETQYF. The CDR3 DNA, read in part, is TGTGCCAGTAGCCGGGGAGGTAGCGGGGGGATGGAGACC.

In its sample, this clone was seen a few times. The sequenced CDR3 bases are TGTGCCAGTAGTCAGGGGGTC. Amino acid sequence: CASSQGV. The full CDR3 reads CASSQGVLTF. J is TRBJ2-6 and V is TRBV19, with TRBD1 as a possible D gene (6 bases). The sequence runs out 3 residues before the end of the CDR3; the remainder is reconstructed from the germline J gene. CDR3 size: 10 residues. The germline V gene encodes CDR1 LNHDA and CDR2 SQIVND (reference sequence).